This entry lists 7 T cell receptor beta chains sequenced from one sample in a study of cytomegalovirus exposure and HLA in healthy donors. PCR employed 60 Vbeta and 13 Jbeta primers. TCRdb's copy holds only in-frame clones and misses some; the assay was immunoSEQ multiplex PCR. The sample lists about 140,000 clones; 78% were seen once. Material for sequencing was PBMCs. The origin of the receptors is a female donor in good health and CMV-seronegative.

J is TRBJ1-5 and V is TRBV5-1; possibly TRBD1 for D (5 bases). Germline CDR1 is SGHRS and CDR2 is YFSETQ. The CDR3 contains 15 residues. V dropped 4 bases and J dropped 7 bases, with 18 bases sitting between them. This CDR3 is CASSPGLTESQPQHF. Written as DNA, the CDR3 is TGCGCCAGCAGCCCGGGACTGACAGAGTCCCAGCCCCAGCATTTT.

The chain is built from TRBV5-1 and TRBJ2-3, with D unresolved. The CDR3 length is 16 residues. Germline V lookup: CDR1 SGHRS, CDR2 YFSETQ. Trimming shortened V by 1 base and J by 6 bases, and 18 bases separated the two germline ends. This CDR3 is CASSLYGQSLTDTQYF. The CDR3 nucleotides are TGCGCCAGCAGCTTGTATGGGCAGTCCTTGACGGATACGCAGTATTTT. Looking up the rest from reference TRBV5-1 and TRBJ2-3 gives the full variable domain: KAGVTQTPRYLIKTRGQQVTLSCSPISGHRSVSWYQQTPGQGLQFLFEYFSETQRNKGNFPGRFSGRQFSNSRSEMNVSTLELGDSALYLCASSLYGQSLTDTQYFGPGTRLTVL.

This chain uses TRBV5-4 with TRBJ2-3; TRBD2 matches 10 bases. The CDR3 covers 16 residues. V was pared by 3 bases and J by 5 bases, with 9 bases of the junction left unmatched. Looked up from germline, CDR1 is SGHNT and CDR2 is YYREEE (reference sequence). The CDR3 sequence is CASSSPSGLALDTQYF. CDR3 bases: TGTGCCAGCAGCTCGCCTTCGGGACTAGCGCTAGATACGCAGTATTTT.

This clone was counted once. Its ends do not fully match the called genes, so a read error is possible. This sequence joins TRBV6-1 and TRBJ1-2; D gene unclear. The germline CDR1 and CDR2 sequences are MNHNS and SASEGT. The CDR3 runs 13 residues. The CDR3 DNA is TGTGCCACCCTAAGAACTGCTAACTATGGCTACCCCTTC. It yields the protein CATLRTANYGYPF.

The V gene is TRBV6-5, the J gene TRBJ2-1, with 11 bases matching TRBD2. Germline assignment: CDR1 MNHEY and CDR2 SVGAGI. This CDR3 comprises 15 residues. With 6 bases clipped from V and 10 bases from J, the junction kept 11 bases outside the gene matches. CDR3 protein: CASRRLAGPFGEQFF. The CDR3 bases are TGTGCCAGCAGAAGACTAGCGGGGCCGTTCGGGGAGCAGTTCTTC.

The chain links TRBV7-3 to TRBJ2-1; perhaps TRBD2 as D (5 bases). The germline V gene has CDR1 SGHTA and CDR2 FQGTGA. V was clipped by 5 bases and J by 8 bases, with 19 bases between them. This CDR3 spans 15 amino acids. The CDR3 DNA is TGTGCCAGCAGCCCAAACGGACTCGTAGGCGATGAGCAGTTCTTC. This encodes CASSPNGLVGDEQFF.

This clone came up a few times. V is TRBV6-1 and J is TRBJ2-7; 7 nucleotides match TRBD1. The ends lost 4 bases at V and 4 bases at J; junction bases unmatched: 7. CDR1 and CDR2 (germline): MNHNS, SASEGT. The CDR3 loop spans 14 amino acids. CDR3 DNA sequence: TGTGCCAGCAGTGTCGACAGGGTCTCGTACGAGCAGTACTTC. Translating gives CASSVDRVSYEQYF.